This T cell receptor beta chain was identified in a study of blood T cells in healthy people across ages. It was with a sample-barcoded 5' primer and a J-beta primer mix that a second PCR of about 7 to 12 cycles was run. TCRdb reanalysed the 5' RACE reads using MiXCR and keeps one entry per CDR3 protein. The table includes 1.5 million to 1.8 million distinct CDR3 sequences, 35% to 45% detected once. What was sequenced was blood. The sequence was obtained from a woman under 30 in good health.

CDR3 loop: CASSPAEGAYNEQFF. CDR3 bases: TGTGCCAGCAGCCCTGCGGAGGGGGCGTACAATGAGCAGTTCTTC. The chain carries TRBV7-9 and TRBJ2-1; possible D gene TRBD1, 7 bases. Trimming stripped 5 bases from V and 4 bases from J, with 15 bases between. Germline CDR1 reads SEHNR; CDR2 reads FQNEAQ (reference sequence). The CDR3 consists of 15 residues.